This T cell receptor beta chain was profiled in a study of control samples from healthy donors and cancer patients. Clones were sequenced by immunoSEQ multiplex PCR, and TCRdb holds only the in-frame ones, with some missing. The sample consists of 70,000 or so clones, about nine tenths of them appearing once. V was clipped by 2 bases and J by 6 bases, with 4 bases between them. The CDR3 loop spans 11 amino acids. CDR1 is PRHDT, CDR2 FYEKMQ, per germline (reference sequence). This chain links TRBV13 with TRBJ1-2; D not resolved. Sequences were obtained from PBMCs. The sequence derives from a man between 60 and 75 years old with lung cancer. CDR3 amino acids: CASSLIDGYTF. Written as DNA, the CDR3 is TGTGCCAGCAGCTTAATCGATGGCTACACCTTC.